The subject of this entry is one TCR beta chain. The source of the sample is a study of cytomegalovirus exposure and HLA in healthy donors. From germline, CDR1 is LNHDA and CDR2 SQIVND (reference sequence). CDR3 size: 13 residues. The trim removed 3 bases at V and 3 bases at J, leaving 1 base unmatched. Clones were sequenced by immunoSEQ multiplex PCR, and TCRdb holds only the in-frame ones, with some missing. Of fewer than 90,000 clones in the sample, 90% to 97% were seen once. The chain uses TRBV19 and TRBJ1-2, with 7 bases matching TRBD1. This TCR derives from a young man in good health and CMV-seropositive. Source material: PBMCs. The DNA of the CDR3 is TGTGCCAGTAGTATGCAGGGGGACTATGGCTACACCTTC. Protein: CASSMQGDYGYTF.